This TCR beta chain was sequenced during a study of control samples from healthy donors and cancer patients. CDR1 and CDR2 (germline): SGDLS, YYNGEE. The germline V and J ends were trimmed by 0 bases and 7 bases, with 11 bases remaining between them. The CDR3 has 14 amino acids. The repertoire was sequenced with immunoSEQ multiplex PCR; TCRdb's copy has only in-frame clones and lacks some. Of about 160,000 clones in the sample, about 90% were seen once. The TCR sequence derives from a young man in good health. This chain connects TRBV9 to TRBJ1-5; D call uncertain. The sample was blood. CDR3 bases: TGTGCCAGCAGCGTAGGGGATAAGGGACAGCCCCAGCATTTT. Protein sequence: CASSVGDKGQPQHF.